This T cell receptor beta chain comes out of a study of cytotoxic CD8 clonotypes in ibrutinib-treated CLL. About the study: The subjects consisted of about eleven relapsed/refractory and some 14 treatment-naive individuals, with 17 IGHV unmutated.

Germline CDR1 reads SGDLS; CDR2 reads YYNGEE. The trim removed 2 bases at V and 3 bases at J, leaving 6 bases unmatched. The CDR3 spans 16 residues. This clone was observed a handful of times. The antigen remains undetermined. The intended depth for sequencing was 1 in 200,000 to 1 in 1 million T cells. Profiled with immunoSEQ multiplex PCR; TCRdb holds only in-frame clones, not every one. This table has approximately 50,000 clones, about 54% appearing once. Study-level findings and limits: Under therapy, public clonotypes either contracted or stayed stable, and they were uncommon. Pretreatment clonality was elevated relative to age-matched healthy donors and paralleled circulating CD8+ T-cell counts.

This TCR derives from a human donor with chronic lymphocytic leukemia. The chain has TRBV9 and TRBJ2-7, with 12 bases fitting TRBD1. The sequencing here drew on PBMCs, taken at disease progression, from a patient treated with ibrutinib. The DNA for the CDR3 is TGTGCCAGCAGCGTGGGGACAGGGGGCTCCCTCTACGAGCAGTACTTC. Translating it yields CASSVGTGGSLYEQYF.